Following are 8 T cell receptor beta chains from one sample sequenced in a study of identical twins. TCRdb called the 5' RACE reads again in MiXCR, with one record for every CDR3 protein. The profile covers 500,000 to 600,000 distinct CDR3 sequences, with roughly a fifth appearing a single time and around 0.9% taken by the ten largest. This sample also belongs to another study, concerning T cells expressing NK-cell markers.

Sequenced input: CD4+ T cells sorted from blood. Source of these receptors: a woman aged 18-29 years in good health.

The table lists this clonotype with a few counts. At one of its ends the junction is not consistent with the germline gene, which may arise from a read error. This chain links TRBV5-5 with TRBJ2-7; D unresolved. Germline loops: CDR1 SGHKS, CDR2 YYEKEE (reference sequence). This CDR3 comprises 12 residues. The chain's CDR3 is CASSLGFAIADF. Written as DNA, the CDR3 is TGTGCCAGCAGCCTTGGTTTTGCGATAGCCGATTTC.

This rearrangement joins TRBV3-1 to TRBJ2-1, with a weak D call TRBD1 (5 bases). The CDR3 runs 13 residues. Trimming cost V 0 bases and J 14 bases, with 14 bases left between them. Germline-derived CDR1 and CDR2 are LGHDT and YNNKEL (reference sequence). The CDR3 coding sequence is TGTGCCAGCAGCCAAGATTACCAGACCAGGGAGTTCTTC. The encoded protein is CASSQDYQTREFF.

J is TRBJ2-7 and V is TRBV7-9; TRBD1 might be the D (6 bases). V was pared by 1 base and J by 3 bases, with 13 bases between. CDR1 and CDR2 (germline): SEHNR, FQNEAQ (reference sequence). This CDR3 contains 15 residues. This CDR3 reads CASSLGPGVDYEQYF. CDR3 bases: TGTGCCAGCAGCTTAGGGCCAGGGGTCGACTACGAGCAGTACTTC.

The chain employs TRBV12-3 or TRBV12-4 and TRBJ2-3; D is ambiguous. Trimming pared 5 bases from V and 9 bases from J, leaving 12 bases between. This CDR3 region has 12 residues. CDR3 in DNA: TGTGCCAGCAGTCGCCACGCTGGAACGCAGTATTTT. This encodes CASSRHAGTQYF.

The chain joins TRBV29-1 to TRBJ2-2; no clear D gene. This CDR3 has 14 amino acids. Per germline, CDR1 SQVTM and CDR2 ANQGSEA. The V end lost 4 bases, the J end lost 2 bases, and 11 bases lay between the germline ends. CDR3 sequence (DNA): TGCAGCGTTGCCGATGGGCCTAACACCGGGGAGCTGTTTTTT. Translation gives CSVADGPNTGELFF.

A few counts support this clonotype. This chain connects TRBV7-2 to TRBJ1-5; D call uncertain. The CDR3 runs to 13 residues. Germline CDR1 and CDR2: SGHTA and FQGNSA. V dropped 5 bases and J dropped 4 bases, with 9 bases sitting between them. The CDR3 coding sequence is TGTGCCAGCAGCCCCTCCATGAATCAGCCCCAGCATTTT. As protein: CASSPSMNQPQHF.

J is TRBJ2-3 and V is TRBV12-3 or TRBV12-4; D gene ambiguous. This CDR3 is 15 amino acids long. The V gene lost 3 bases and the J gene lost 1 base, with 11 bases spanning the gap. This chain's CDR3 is CASSFRAVGTDTQYF. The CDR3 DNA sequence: TGTGCCAGCAGTTTCCGGGCAGTGGGCACAGATACGCAGTATTTT.

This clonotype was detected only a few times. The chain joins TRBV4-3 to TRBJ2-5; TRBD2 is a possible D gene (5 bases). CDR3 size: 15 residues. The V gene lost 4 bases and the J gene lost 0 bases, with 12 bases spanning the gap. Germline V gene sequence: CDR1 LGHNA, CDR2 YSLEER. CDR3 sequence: CASSPERGYQETQYF. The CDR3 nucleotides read TGCGCCAGCAGCCCGGAGCGAGGGTACCAAGAGACCCAGTACTTC.